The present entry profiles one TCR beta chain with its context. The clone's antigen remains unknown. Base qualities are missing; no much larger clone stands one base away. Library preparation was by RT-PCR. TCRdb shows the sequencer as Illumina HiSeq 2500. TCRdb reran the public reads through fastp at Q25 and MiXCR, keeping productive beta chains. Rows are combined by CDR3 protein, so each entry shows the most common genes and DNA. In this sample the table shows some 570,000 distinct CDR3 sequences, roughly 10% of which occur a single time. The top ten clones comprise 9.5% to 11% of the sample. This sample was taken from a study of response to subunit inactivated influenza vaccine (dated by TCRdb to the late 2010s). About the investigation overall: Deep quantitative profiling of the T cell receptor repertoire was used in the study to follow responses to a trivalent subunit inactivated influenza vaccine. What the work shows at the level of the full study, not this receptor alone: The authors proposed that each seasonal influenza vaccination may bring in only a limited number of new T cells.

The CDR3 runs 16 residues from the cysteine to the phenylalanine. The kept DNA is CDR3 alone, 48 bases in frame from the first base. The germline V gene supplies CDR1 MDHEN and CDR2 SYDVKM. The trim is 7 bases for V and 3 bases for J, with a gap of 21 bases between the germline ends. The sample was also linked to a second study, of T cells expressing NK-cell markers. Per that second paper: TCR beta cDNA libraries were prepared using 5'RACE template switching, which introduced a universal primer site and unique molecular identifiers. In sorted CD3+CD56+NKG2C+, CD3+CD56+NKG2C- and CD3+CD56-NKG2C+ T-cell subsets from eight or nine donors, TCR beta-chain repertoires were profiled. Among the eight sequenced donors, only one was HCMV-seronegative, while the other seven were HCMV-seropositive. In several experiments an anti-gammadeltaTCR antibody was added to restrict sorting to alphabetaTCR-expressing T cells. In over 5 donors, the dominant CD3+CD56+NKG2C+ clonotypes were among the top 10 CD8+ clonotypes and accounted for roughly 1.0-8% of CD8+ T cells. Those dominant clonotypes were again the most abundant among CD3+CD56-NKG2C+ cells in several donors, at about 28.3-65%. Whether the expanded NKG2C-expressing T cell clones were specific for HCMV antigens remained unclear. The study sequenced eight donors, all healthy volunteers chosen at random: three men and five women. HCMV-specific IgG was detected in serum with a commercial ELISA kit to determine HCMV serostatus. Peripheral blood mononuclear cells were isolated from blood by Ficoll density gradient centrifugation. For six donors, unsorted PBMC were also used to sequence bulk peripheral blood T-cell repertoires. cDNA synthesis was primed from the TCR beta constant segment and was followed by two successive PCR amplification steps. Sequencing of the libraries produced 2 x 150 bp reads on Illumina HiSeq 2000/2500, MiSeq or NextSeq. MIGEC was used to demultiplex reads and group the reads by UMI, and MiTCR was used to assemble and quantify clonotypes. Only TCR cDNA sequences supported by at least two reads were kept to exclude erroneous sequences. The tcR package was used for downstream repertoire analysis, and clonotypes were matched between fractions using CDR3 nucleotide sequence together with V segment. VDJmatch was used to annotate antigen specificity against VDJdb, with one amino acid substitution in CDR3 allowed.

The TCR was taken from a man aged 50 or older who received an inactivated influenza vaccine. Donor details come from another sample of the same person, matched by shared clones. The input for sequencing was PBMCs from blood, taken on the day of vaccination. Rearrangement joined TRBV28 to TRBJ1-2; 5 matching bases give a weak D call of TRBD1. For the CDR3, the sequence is CASTYDRGGVDYGYTF. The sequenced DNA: TGTGCCAGCACCTACGACCGGGGGGGAGTTGACTATGGCTACACCTTC.